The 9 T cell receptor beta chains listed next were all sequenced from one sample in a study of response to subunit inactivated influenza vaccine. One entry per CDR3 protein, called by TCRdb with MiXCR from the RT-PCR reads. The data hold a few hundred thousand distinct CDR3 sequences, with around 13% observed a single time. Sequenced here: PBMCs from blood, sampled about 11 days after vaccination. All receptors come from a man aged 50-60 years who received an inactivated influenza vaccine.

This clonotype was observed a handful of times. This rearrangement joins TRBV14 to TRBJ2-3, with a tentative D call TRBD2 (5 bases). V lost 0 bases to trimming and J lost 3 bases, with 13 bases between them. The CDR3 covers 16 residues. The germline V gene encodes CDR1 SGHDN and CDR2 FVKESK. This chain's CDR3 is CASSQDRGVGTDTQYF. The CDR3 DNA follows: TGTGCCAGCAGCCAAGATCGGGGAGTCGGTACAGATACGCAGTATTTT.

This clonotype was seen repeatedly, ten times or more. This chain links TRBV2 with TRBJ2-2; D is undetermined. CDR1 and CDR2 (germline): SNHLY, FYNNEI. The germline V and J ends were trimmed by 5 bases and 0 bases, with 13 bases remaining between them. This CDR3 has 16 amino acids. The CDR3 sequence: CASSREGLANTGELFF. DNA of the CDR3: TGTGCCAGCAGTAGGGAAGGCCTCGCGAACACCGGGGAGCTGTTTTTT. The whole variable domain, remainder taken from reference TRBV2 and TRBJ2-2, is EPEVTQTPSHQVTQMGQEVILRCVPISNHLYFYWYRQILGQKVEFLVSFYNNEISEKSEIFDDQFSVERPDGSNFTLKIRSTKLEDSAMYFCASSREGLANTGELFFGEGSRLTVL.

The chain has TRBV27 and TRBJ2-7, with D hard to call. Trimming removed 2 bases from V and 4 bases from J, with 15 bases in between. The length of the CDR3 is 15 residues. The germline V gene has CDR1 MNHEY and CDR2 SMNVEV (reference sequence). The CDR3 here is CASSLTGALPYEQYF. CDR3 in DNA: TGTGCCAGCAGTTTAACCGGCGCACTGCCTTACGAGCAGTACTTC.

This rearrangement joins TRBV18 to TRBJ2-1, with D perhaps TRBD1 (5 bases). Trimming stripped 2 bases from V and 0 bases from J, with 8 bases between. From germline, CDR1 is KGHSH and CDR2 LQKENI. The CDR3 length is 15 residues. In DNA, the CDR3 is TGTGCCAGCTCACCAGGGGCCGGCTCCTACAATGAGCAGTTCTTC. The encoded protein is CASSPGAGSYNEQFF.

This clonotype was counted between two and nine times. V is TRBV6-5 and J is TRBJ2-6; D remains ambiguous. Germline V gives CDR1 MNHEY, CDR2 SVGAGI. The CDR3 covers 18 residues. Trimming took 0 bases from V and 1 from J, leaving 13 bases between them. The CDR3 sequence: CASSYSFTRVSGANVLTF. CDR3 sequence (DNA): TGTGCCAGCAGTTACTCGTTTACACGAGTTTCTGGGGCCAACGTCCTGACTTTC.

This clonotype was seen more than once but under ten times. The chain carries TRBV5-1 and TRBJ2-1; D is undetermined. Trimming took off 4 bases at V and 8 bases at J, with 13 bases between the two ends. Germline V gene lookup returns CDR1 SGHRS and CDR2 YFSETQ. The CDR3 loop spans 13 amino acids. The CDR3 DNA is TGCGCCAGCAGCCCGCCCTCTAGAGATGAGCAGTTCTTC. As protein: CASSPPSRDEQFF.

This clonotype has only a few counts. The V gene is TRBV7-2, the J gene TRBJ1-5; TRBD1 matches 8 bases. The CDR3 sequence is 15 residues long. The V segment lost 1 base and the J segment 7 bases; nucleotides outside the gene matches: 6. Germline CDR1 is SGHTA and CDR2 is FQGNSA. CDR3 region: CASSLGDRSGQPQHF. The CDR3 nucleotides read TGTGCCAGCAGCTTAGGGGACAGGTCGGGACAGCCCCAGCATTTT. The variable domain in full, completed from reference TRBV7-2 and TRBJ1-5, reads GAGVSQSPSNKVTEKGKDVELRCDPISGHTALYWYRQSLGQGLEFLIYFQGNSAPDKSGLPSDRFSAERTGGSVSTLTIQRTQQEDSAVYLCASSLGDRSGQPQHFGDGTRLSIL.

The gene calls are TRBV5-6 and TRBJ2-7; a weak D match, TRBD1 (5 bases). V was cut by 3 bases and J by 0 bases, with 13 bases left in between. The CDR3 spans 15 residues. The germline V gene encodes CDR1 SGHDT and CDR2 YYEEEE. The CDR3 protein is CASSSLRGLSYEQYF. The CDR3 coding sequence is TGTGCCAGCAGCTCACTTAGGGGTCTCTCCTACGAGCAGTACTTC.

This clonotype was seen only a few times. CDR3 region: CSGRGEGLETQYF. The DNA of the CDR3 is TGCAGTGGAAGGGGGGAGGGCCTAGAGACCCAGTACTTC. The chain links TRBV20-1 to TRBJ2-5; D is possibly TRBD2 (7 bases). CDR3 length: 13 residues. V shed 7 bases and J shed 4 bases, with 16 bases lying between them. Germline V gene lookup returns CDR1 DFQATT and CDR2 SNEGSKA (reference sequence).